One and the same sample provided the 21 T cell receptor beta chains below, sequenced in a study of control samples from healthy donors and cancer patients. The assay was immunoSEQ multiplex PCR, and TCRdb's table has in-frame clones only and misses some. The table records some 71,000 clones, about 92% of them present only once. Input material: PBMCs. The receptors derive from a man aged 60 to 75 with colorectal cancer.

The rearrangement joins TRBV7-9 to TRBJ1-1; possible D gene TRBD1, 6 bases. V lost 3 bases and J 1 base, leaving 12 bases between the germline ends. CDR1 SEHNR and CDR2 FQNEAQ come from the germline V gene (reference sequence). The CDR3 has 15 residues. CDR3 sequence (DNA): TGTGCCAGCAGCTTCCACAGGGACCCGAACACTGAAGCTTTCTTT. Translation gives CASSFHRDPNTEAFF.

The chain has TRBV5-1 and TRBJ2-7, with unresolved D. Per the germline V gene, CDR1 is SGHRS and CDR2 is YFSETQ. V was clipped by 4 bases and J by 5 bases, with 13 bases between them. The CDR3 totals 13 residues. This CDR3 is CASSNFQVHEQYF. The CDR3 nucleotides are TGCGCCAGCAGCAATTTTCAGGTCCACGAGCAGTACTTC.

The chain is built from TRBV30 and TRBJ1-1; a weak D match, TRBD1 (6 bases). The V gene's germline CDR1 is GTSNPN and CDR2 SVGIG (reference sequence). This CDR3 is 13 amino acids long. In DNA form, the CDR3 reads TGTGCTAAGGGGGGGCGAGTGAACACTGAAGCTTTCTTT. Amino acids: CAKGGRVNTEAFF.

The V and J genes are TRBV9 and TRBJ1-1; D unclear. CDR1 and CDR2 (germline): SGDLS, YYNGEE. The length of the CDR3 is 12 residues. V lost 4 bases and J 2 bases, leaving 6 bases between the germline ends. CDR3 bases: TGTGCCAGCAGCTCGACAAACACTGAAGCTTTCTTT. It is translated as CASSSTNTEAFF. The variable domain in full, completed from reference TRBV9 and TRBJ1-1, reads DSGVTQTPKHLITATGQRVTLRCSPRSGDLSVYWYQQSLDQGLQFLIQYYNGEERAKGNILERFSAQQFPDLHSELNLSSLELGDSALYFCASSSTNTEAFFGQGTRLTVV.

This rearrangement joins TRBV7-9 to TRBJ1-2; 12 bases agree with TRBD1. The junction had 2 bases not matched to a gene; V was cut back by 5 bases and J by 4 bases. This CDR3 contains 14 residues. Germline V CDR1 and CDR2: SEHNR, FQNEAQ (reference sequence). CDR3 bases: TGTGCCAGCAGCGGGACAGGGGGCGGCTATGGCTACACCTTC. Translated, it gives CASSGTGGGYGYTF.

This clone was counted a single time. The V gene is TRBV14, the J gene TRBJ2-5, with no clear D. CDR3 length: 11 residues. Trimming stripped 5 bases from V and 6 bases from J, with 7 bases between. The germline V gene encodes CDR1 SGHDN and CDR2 FVKESK. The CDR3 DNA reads TGTGCCAGCAGCTACGGTCAGACCCAGTACTTC. This encodes CASSYGQTQYF.

The gene calls are TRBV19 and TRBJ1-3, with D tentatively TRBD1 (6 bases). In germline, CDR1 is LNHDA, CDR2 SQIVND (reference sequence). V was shortened by 7 bases and J by 8 bases, with 15 bases between the two germline ends. The CDR3 spans 13 residues. The CDR3 DNA reads as TGTGCCAGTATGGGGGGCAAGAAGGACACCATATATTTT. Translated: CASMGGKKDTIYF.

The genes are TRBV3-1 (or the pseudogene TRBV3-2) and TRBJ2-3; TRBD2 aligns across 9 bases. J lost 4 bases, V lost 6 bases, and 5 bases had no gene match. Germline V gene lookup returns CDR1 LGHDT and CDR2 YNNKEL (reference sequence). The CDR3 length is 14 residues. The CDR3 protein is CASSYSGGSDTQYF. The CDR3, as DNA: TGTGCCAGCAGTTATAGCGGGGGTTCAGATACGCAGTATTTT.

The chain links TRBV5-5 to TRBJ2-4; D is unresolved. V was pared by 4 bases and J by 1 base, with 9 bases between. The CDR3 is 14 amino acids. Germline CDR1 SGHKS, CDR2 YYEKEE (reference sequence). The CDR3 loop reads CASSLGWAKNIQYF. The CDR3 nucleotides are TGTGCCAGCAGCCTGGGATGGGCCAAAAACATTCAGTACTTC.

A word on this clone: The junction departs from germline at one end; a sequencing error may be responsible. The V call is TRBV11-2, the J call TRBJ1-6, with D possibly TRBD1 on 6 matching bases. CDR3 length equals 14 residues. CDR1 and CDR2 from the germline V gene are SGHAT and FQNNGV. The CDR3 DNA sequence: TGTGCCAGCAGCTTAAAGACGACCGAGGGGGGAATTTGCTTT. Encoded protein: CASSLKTTEGGICF. Drawing the rest from reference TRBV11-2 and TRBJ1-6, the complete variable domain is EAGVAQSPRYKIIEKRQSVAFWCNPISGHATLYWYQQILGQGPKLLIQFQNNGVVDDSQLPKDRFSAERLKGVDSTLKIQPAKLEDSAVYLCASSLKTTEGGICFGNGTRLTVT.

The chain joins TRBV22-1 to TRBJ1-2; TRBD1, the D gene given by the table, was not confirmed from the DNA. TRBV22-1 counts as a pseudogene. The CDR3 consists of 15 residues. This CDR3 reads CPGSALTGSPYGYTF. CDR3 in DNA: TGTCCTGGGAGCGCACTTACAGGGAGCCCTTATGGCTACACCTTC.

The J gene is TRBJ2-5, the V gene TRBV4-1; TRBD2 agrees at 9 bases. Germline CDR1 and CDR2: MGHRA and YSYEKL. Trimming removed 1 base from V and 7 bases from J; junction bases left unmatched: 10. The CDR3 totals 16 residues. The CDR3 coding sequence is TGCGCCAGCAGCCAAGGCGCGGGGGGGGAGGTTGGGACCCAGTACTTC. Its translation: CASSQGAGGEVGTQYF.

The chain combines TRBV18 with TRBJ1-1; no reliable D call. From germline, CDR1 is KGHSH and CDR2 LQKENI. V was pared by 2 bases and J by 1 base, with 8 bases between. The CDR3 has 14 residues. Here the CDR3 DNA reads TGTGCCAGCTCACCAGCCTGGGGGAACACTGAAGCTTTCTTT. Its translation is CASSPAWGNTEAFF.

The chain joins TRBV4-1 to TRBJ1-5, with D hard to call. The germline V gene has CDR1 MGHRA and CDR2 YSYEKL. Trimming shortened V by 0 bases and J by 5 bases, and 11 bases separated the two germline ends. CDR3 length: 15 residues. The CDR3 sequence is CASSQDLSVYQPQHF. CDR3 nucleotide sequence: TGCGCCAGCAGCCAAGATTTATCGGTTTATCAGCCCCAGCATTTT.

The V and J genes are TRBV19 and TRBJ2-1, with D tentatively TRBD1 (6 bases). The CDR3 spans 15 residues. The germline gives CDR1 LNHDA, CDR2 SQIVND (reference sequence). With 6 bases removed from V and 6 bases from J, the gap between germline ends came to 18 bases. As DNA, the CDR3 is TGTGCCAGTAGACGGAGTTTTGGGACATTCAATGAGCAGTTCTTC. This codes for CASRRSFGTFNEQFF.

The chain recombines TRBV7-3 with TRBJ2-3, with 12 bases lining up with TRBD2. V was pared by 5 bases and J by 3 bases, with 6 bases of the junction left unmatched. The CDR3 has 16 residues. Germline V CDR1 and CDR2: SGHTA, FQGTGA. The CDR3 sequence is CASSAYGLAGTDTQYF. CDR3 nucleotide sequence: TGTGCCAGCAGCGCCTACGGACTAGCGGGGACAGATACGCAGTATTTT.

This rearrangement joins TRBV28 to TRBJ1-1; D not certain. This CDR3 region has 13 residues. CDR1 is MDHEN and CDR2 is SYDVKM in the germline V gene. Deletions cut 2 bases from V and 0 bases from J, with 4 bases between. Here the CDR3 reads CASSLRVNTEAFF. CDR3 in DNA: TGTGCCAGCAGTTTAAGAGTGAACACTGAAGCTTTCTTT.

The rearrangement links TRBV20-1 to TRBJ1-1; D remains unclear. Trimming took off 3 bases at V and 5 bases at J, with 10 bases between the two ends. Germline values: CDR1 DFQATT, CDR2 SNEGSKA (reference sequence). The CDR3 is 12 residues long. Written as DNA, the CDR3 is TGCAGTGCTAGTCGGGGTTTTACTGAAGCTTTCTTT. This codes for CSASRGFTEAFF.

The chain combines TRBV3-1 (or the pseudogene TRBV3-2) with TRBJ1-6; D is undetermined. The CDR3 loop spans 15 amino acids. Trimming left V 4 bases short and J 6 bases short, with 13 bases between. The V gene's germline CDR1 is LGHDT and CDR2 YNNKEL (reference sequence). This CDR3 reads CASSPWFIPNSPLHF. CDR3 nucleotide sequence: TGTGCCAGCAGCCCCTGGTTTATTCCTAATTCACCCCTCCACTTT.

The V and J genes are TRBV12-3 or TRBV12-4 and TRBJ1-6; D uncertain. Between the trimmed V and J ends, which lost 3 bases and 7 bases, there was a span of 7 bases. CDR3 size: 13 residues. Here the CDR3 reads CASSFGRNSPLHF. The CDR3 DNA reads TGTGCCAGCAGTTTCGGACGGAATTCACCCCTCCACTTT.

The J gene is TRBJ1-2, the V gene TRBV11-3; TRBD1 aligns across 10 bases. Losses at the gene ends were 3 bases for V and 4 bases for J; bases not matched to a gene: 2. This CDR3 has 14 amino acids. The germline V gene encodes CDR1 SGHNT and CDR2 YENEEA. DNA for the CDR3: TGTGCCAGCAGCTTTCGACAGGGGGCCTATGGCTACACCTTC. It codes for CASSFRQGAYGYTF. The full variable domain, rest sourced from reference TRBV11-3 and TRBJ1-2, is EAGVVQSPRYKIIEKKQPVAFWCNPISGHNTLYWYLQNLGQGPELLIRYENEEAVDDSQLPKDRFSAERLKGVDSTLKIQPAELGDSAVYLCASSFRQGAYGYTFGSGTRLTVV.